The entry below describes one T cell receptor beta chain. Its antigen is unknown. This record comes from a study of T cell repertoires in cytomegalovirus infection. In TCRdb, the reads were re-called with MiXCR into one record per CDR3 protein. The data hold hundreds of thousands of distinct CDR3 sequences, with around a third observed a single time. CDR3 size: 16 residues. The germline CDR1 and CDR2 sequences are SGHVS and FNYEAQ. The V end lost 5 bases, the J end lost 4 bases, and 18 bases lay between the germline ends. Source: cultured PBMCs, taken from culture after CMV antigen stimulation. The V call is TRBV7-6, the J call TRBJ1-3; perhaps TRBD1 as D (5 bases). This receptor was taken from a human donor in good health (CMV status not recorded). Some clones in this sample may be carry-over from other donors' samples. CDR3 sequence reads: CASSAPGTALGNTIYF. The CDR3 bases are TGTGCCAGCAGCGCGCCGGGGACCGCTCTCGGAAACACCATATATTTT.